The 9 T cell receptor beta chains below were found in one sample sequenced in a study of cytomegalovirus exposure and HLA in healthy donors. Both 60 Vbeta primers and 13 Jbeta primers went into the PCR. The assay was immunoSEQ multiplex PCR, and TCRdb's table has in-frame clones only and misses some. In the table there are some 110,000 clones, 9% to 10% of which are singletons. The specimen was PBMCs. Receptor source: a man younger than 40 in good health and CMV-seronegative.

The chain uses TRBV21-1 and TRBJ2-5; TRBD2 is the table's D call, not checked against the DNA. TRBV21-1 is a known pseudogene. The CDR3 has 14 residues. The CDR3 is CASSKGRSEETQYF. The CDR3 DNA is TGTGCCAGCAGCAAGGGTAGGAGTGAAGAGACCCAGTACTTC.

The table lists this clone with a count of one. This sequence joins TRBV2 and TRBJ2-4; D is perhaps TRBD1 (5 bases). CDR1 and CDR2 from the germline V gene are SNHLY and FYNNEI. Trimming pared 5 bases from V and 0 bases from J, leaving 11 bases between. This CDR3 comprises 15 residues. The CDR3 DNA reads TGTGCCAGCAGTATCGGACAAGTAGCCAAAAACATTCAGTACTTC. Protein sequence: CASSIGQVAKNIQYF.

This clone was counted a few times. The V and J genes are TRBV6-4 and TRBJ2-3, with 12 positions matching TRBD1. This CDR3 has 16 amino acids. V was clipped by 0 bases and J by 6 bases; unmatched bases: 4. The germline V gene encodes CDR1 MRHNA and CDR2 SNTAGT. The CDR3 region has the DNA TGTGCCAGCAGTGACTCGGGGACAGGGGGCTCGGATACGCAGTATTTT. It is translated as CASSDSGTGGSDTQYF.

The chain uses TRBV29-1 and TRBJ2-3; tentatively, D is TRBD2 (6 bases). V was trimmed by 0 bases and J by 0 bases, leaving 16 bases between them. Per the germline V gene, CDR1 is SQVTM and CDR2 is ANQGSEA. The CDR3 is 17 amino acids. CDR3 sequence (DNA): TGCAGCGTTGAAGATCGGAGGGCTCCAGCTAGCACAGATACGCAGTATTTT. Amino acids: CSVEDRRAPASTDTQYF.

The sample holds a few counts of this clone. The CDR3 region has the DNA TGTGCCAGCAGTTCCCTTAGGACTAGCGGGAGCATGGCAGATACGCAGTATTTT. Translated: CASSSLRTSGSMADTQYF. This chain links TRBV28 with TRBJ2-3, with 13 bases fitting TRBD2. The CDR3 is 18 amino acids. Germline CDR1 and CDR2: MDHEN and SYDVKM. The ends lost 4 bases at V and 4 bases at J; junction bases unmatched: 11.

This clone was seen only a few times. The chain links TRBV9 to TRBJ2-5; D is ambiguous. This CDR3 spans 11 amino acids. V dropped 3 bases and J dropped 2 bases, with 2 bases sitting between them. CDR1 and CDR2 from the germline V gene are SGDLS and YYNGEE. CDR3 in amino acids: CASSAQETQYF. The CDR3 nucleotides are TGTGCCAGCAGCGCACAAGAGACCCAGTACTTC. Supplemented by reference TRBV9 and TRBJ2-5, the full variable domain reads DSGVTQTPKHLITATGQRVTLRCSPRSGDLSVYWYQQSLDQGLQFLIQYYNGEERAKGNILERFSAQQFPDLHSELNLSSLELGDSALYFCASSAQETQYFGPGTRLLVL.

The chain is built from TRBV2 and TRBJ1-2; D is unclear. This CDR3 is built from 15 residues. Trimming stripped 2 bases from V and 4 bases from J, with 14 bases between. Germline loops: CDR1 SNHLY, CDR2 FYNNEI. The CDR3 is CASSETGLISYGYTF. CDR3 in DNA: TGTGCCAGCAGTGAAACCGGACTGATTAGCTATGGCTACACCTTC.

This clone showed up just a few times. The rearrangement uses TRBV19 and TRBJ1-4, with a weak D call TRBD1 (6 bases). Germline-derived CDR1 and CDR2 are LNHDA and SQIVND (reference sequence). The CDR3 is made up of 15 amino acids. The V end was cut by 5 bases, the J end by 0 bases, with 10 bases between. In DNA, the CDR3 is TGTGCCAGTAGTCTGTGGACAGCAACTAATGAAAAACTGTTTTTT. Translation gives CASSLWTATNEKLFF.

The chain employs TRBV30 and TRBJ2-5; no definite D call. Germline V gives CDR1 GTSNPN, CDR2 SVGIG (reference sequence). Trimming removed 3 bases at V and 5 bases at J, with 10 bases between. This CDR3 region has 12 residues. Here the CDR3 reads CAWSTGVETQYF. CDR3 DNA: TGTGCCTGGAGCACTGGAGTGGAGACCCAGTACTTC.